This TCR beta chain was documented in a study of breast tumors, draining lymph nodes, adjacent tissues. Study results and caveats: Luminal-like breast cancer showed significantly greater tumor-nontumor repertoire similarity than basal-like breast cancer did. The data were judged consistent with most tumor T cells coming from lymph node and expanding in tumor. That most tumor T cells come from lymph nodes remained unproven. Tumor repertoires ranked between lymph nodes and nontumor tissue in diversity, with V and J gene preferences.

Axillary draining lymph nodes of breast cancer patients supplied the node samples. This clonotype was counted at least ten times. Its antigen remains unknown. TCRdb re-analysed the multiplex PCR reads in MiXCR, keeping a single row per CDR3 protein. The profile shows fewer than 150,000 distinct CDR3 sequences, about 20% of them singletons. Germline loops: CDR1 LNHDA, CDR2 SQIVND (reference sequence). Trimming shortened V by 5 bases and J by 8 bases, and 12 bases separated the two germline ends. The CDR3 is made up of 12 amino acids. The sample taken for sequencing was axillary lymph node tissue. The V gene is TRBV19, the J gene TRBJ1-2, with a weak D call TRBD1 (6 bases). This TCR came from a female donor with breast cancer. Some clones in this sample may be carry-over from other donors' samples. The DNA of the CDR3 is TGTGCCAGTAGTCCAAGACAGGCCGGCTACACCTTC. As protein: CASSPRQAGYTF.